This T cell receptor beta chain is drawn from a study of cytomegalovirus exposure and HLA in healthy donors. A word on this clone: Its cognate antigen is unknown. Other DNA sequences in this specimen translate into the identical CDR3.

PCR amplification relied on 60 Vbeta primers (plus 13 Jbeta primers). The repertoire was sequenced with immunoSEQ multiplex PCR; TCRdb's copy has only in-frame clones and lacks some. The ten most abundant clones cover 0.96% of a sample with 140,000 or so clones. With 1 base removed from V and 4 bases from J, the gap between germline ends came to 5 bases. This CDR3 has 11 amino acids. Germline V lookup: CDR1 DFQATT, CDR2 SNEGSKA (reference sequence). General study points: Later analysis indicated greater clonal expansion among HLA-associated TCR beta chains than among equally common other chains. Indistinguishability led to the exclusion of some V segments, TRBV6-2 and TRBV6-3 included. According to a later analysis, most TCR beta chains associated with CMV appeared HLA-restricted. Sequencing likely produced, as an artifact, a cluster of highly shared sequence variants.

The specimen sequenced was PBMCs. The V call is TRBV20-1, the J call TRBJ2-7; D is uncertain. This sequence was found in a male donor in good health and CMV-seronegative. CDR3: CSARAGYEQYF. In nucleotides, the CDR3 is TGCAGTGCTAGAGCGGGTTACGAGCAGTACTTC.